The rows below give T cell receptor beta chains drawn from one sample of a study of shared clonotypes between healthy human individuals. The method was immunoSEQ multiplex PCR; TCRdb's version includes in-frame clones alone and lacks a portion of them. Counted here are 2 million to 2.5 million clones, just over 90% occurring once; the ten biggest clones make up around 0.4%. The sample was naive CD4+ T cells from PBMCs. The receptors shown here come from a man between 18 and 29 years old in good health. Some clones in this sample may be carry-over from other donors' samples. Both conserved end residues are part of each CDR3. D genes are given only for firm matches. A clone size is listed for some rows: how often the clone was seen (once, few, many), or a class if it is expanded.

v_call: TRBV11-2
d_call: TRBD2
clone_size: .
j_call: TRBJ2-3
cdr3_nt: TGTGCCAGCAGCTTAATTCCTTCTAGCGGGACAGCAGATACGCAGTATTTT
cdr3_aa: CASSLIPSSGTADTQYF

v_call: TRBV7-9
d_call: .
clone_size: .
j_call: TRBJ2-5
cdr3_nt: TGTGCCAGCAGCCCAGGGATGTCCCTTCAAGAGACCCAGTACTTC
cdr3_aa: CASSPGMSLQETQYF

v_call: TRBV18
d_call: .
clone_size: .
j_call: TRBJ1-2
cdr3_nt: TGTGCCAGCTCACCTTTCACTCCCGGGACCTCTTCGCCGGGCTATGGCTACACCTTC
cdr3_aa: CASSPFTPGTSSPGYGYTF

v_call: TRBV6-1
d_call: .
clone_size: few
j_call: TRBJ1-5
cdr3_nt: TGTGCCAGCAGTGATTGGGGCAGGAATCAGCCCCAGCATTTT
cdr3_aa: CASSDWGRNQPQHF

v_call: TRBV4-2
d_call: TRBD2
clone_size: once
j_call: TRBJ2-1
cdr3_nt: TGTGCCAGCAGCCATACTAGCGATGAGCAGTTCTTC
cdr3_aa: CASSHTSDEQFF

v_call: TRBV7-2
d_call: .
clone_size: .
j_call: TRBJ2-2
cdr3_nt: TGTGCCAGCAGCTTAAAAGGGGGTGGGGCCGGGGAGCTGTTTTTT
cdr3_aa: CASSLKGGGAGELFF

v_call: TRBV25-1
d_call: .
clone_size: .
j_call: TRBJ1-2
cdr3_nt: TGTGCCAGCAGTGGGGCAAGGTCTCCCTATGGCTACACCTTC
cdr3_aa: CASSGARSPYGYTF

v_call: TRBV30
d_call: TRBD2
clone_size: .
j_call: TRBJ2-1
cdr3_nt: TGTGCCTGGAGTGCCGGACGACTAGCTGGTGAGCAGTTCTTC
cdr3_aa: CAWSAGRLAGEQFF

v_call: TRBV29-1
d_call: .
clone_size: .
j_call: TRBJ2-7
cdr3_nt: TGCAGCCTACAGATAGGCTGGAACCACGAGCAGTACTTC
cdr3_aa: CSLQIGWNHEQYF

v_call: TRBV4-2
d_call: .
clone_size: .
j_call: TRBJ2-3
cdr3_nt: TGTGCCAGCAGCCAAGACGGACCGGGCACAGATACGCAGTATTTT
cdr3_aa: CASSQDGPGTDTQYF

v_call: TRBV5-1
d_call: .
clone_size: once
j_call: TRBJ1-5
cdr3_nt: TGCGCCAGCAGCTTGGGGGAGGGAATGGGACCCCAGCATTTT
cdr3_aa: CASSLGEGMGPQHF

v_call: TRBV9
d_call: TRBD1
clone_size: once
j_call: TRBJ1-2
cdr3_nt: TGTGCCAGCAGCCAAACAGGGACAGGGGGTGGCTACACCTTC
cdr3_aa: CASSQTGTGGGYTF

v_call: TRBV21-1
d_call: .
clone_size: once
j_call: TRBJ1-4
cdr3_nt: TGTGCCAGCAGCATATATTGGACAGGTACTAATGAAAAACTGTTTTTT
cdr3_aa: CASSIYWTGTNEKLFF

v_call: TRBV27
d_call: .
clone_size: .
j_call: TRBJ1-5
cdr3_nt: TGTGCCAGAGATCTTCCCCAGCATTTT
cdr3_aa: CARDLPQHF

v_call: TRBV5-1
d_call: TRBD2
clone_size: .
j_call: TRBJ2-1
cdr3_nt: TGCGCCAGCAGCTTCAGGACTAGCGGATCCTCCTACAATGAGCAGTTCTTC
cdr3_aa: CASSFRTSGSSYNEQFF

v_call: TRBV5-1
d_call: TRBD1
clone_size: .
j_call: TRBJ2-3
cdr3_nt: TGCGCCAGCAGCTTGGGAGGACAGGCGGACACAGATACGCAGTATTTT
cdr3_aa: CASSLGGQADTDTQYF

v_call: TRBV6-5
d_call: .
clone_size: .
j_call: TRBJ2-5
cdr3_nt: TGTGCCAGCAGTTACGATGGGGTCCAGTACTTC
cdr3_aa: CASSYDGVQYF

v_call: TRBV7-9
d_call: .
clone_size: .
j_call: TRBJ1-1
cdr3_nt: TGTGCCAGCAGCTTAGAAGGCGGAGCCTCAGTAGCTTTCTTT
cdr3_aa: CASSLEGGASVAFF

v_call: TRBV11-2
d_call: TRBD1
clone_size: .
j_call: TRBJ2-1
cdr3_nt: TGTGCCGTAGTGGGCAGGGGGTTCAATGAGCAGTTCTTC
cdr3_aa: CAVVGRGFNEQFF

v_call: TRBV7-9
d_call: TRBD2
clone_size: .
j_call: TRBJ2-5
cdr3_nt: TGTGCCAGCAGCTTAGGCCGGGAGGGAGAGACCCAGTACTTC
cdr3_aa: CASSLGREGETQYF

v_call: TRBV6-5
d_call: .
clone_size: .
j_call: TRBJ2-7
cdr3_nt: TGTGCCAGCAGTTACTCTGGGCGGCTCGGAGCCTACGAGCAGTACTTC
cdr3_aa: CASSYSGRLGAYEQYF

v_call: TRBV27
d_call: .
clone_size: .
j_call: TRBJ2-6
cdr3_nt: TGTGCCAGCAGTCCCGCCTGGGCTGGGGCCAACGTCCTGACTTTC
cdr3_aa: CASSPAWAGANVLTF

v_call: TRBV15
d_call: .
clone_size: .
j_call: TRBJ1-5
cdr3_nt: TGTGCCACCAGCAGGGTGGTTGGCTCTGGCAATCAGCCCCAGCATTTT
cdr3_aa: CATSRVVGSGNQPQHF

v_call: TRBV14
d_call: .
clone_size: .
j_call: TRBJ1-2
cdr3_nt: TGTGCCAGCAGCCAGGACCCCCCTCAGGGGTTCCTGGGCTACACCTTC
cdr3_aa: CASSQDPPQGFLGYTF

v_call: TRBV4-2
d_call: .
clone_size: .
j_call: TRBJ1-2
cdr3_nt: TGTGCCAGCAGCCAAGGGTTTAACTATGGCTACACCTTC
cdr3_aa: CASSQGFNYGYTF

v_call: TRBV11-3
d_call: .
clone_size: .
j_call: TRBJ2-3
cdr3_nt: TGTGCCAGCAGCTTCGGACAAACTAGCACAGATACGCAGTATTTT
cdr3_aa: CASSFGQTSTDTQYF

v_call: TRBV7-9
d_call: .
clone_size: .
j_call: TRBJ2-1
cdr3_nt: TGTGCCAGCAGCTTAGCCCGACAAAATGAGCAGTTCTTC
cdr3_aa: CASSLARQNEQFF

v_call: TRBV19
d_call: .
clone_size: .
j_call: TRBJ2-1
cdr3_nt: TGTGCCAGTAGTGGTAGACAGCGGACCAAACAGTTCTTC
cdr3_aa: CASSGRQRTKQFF

v_call: TRBV5-1
d_call: TRBD2
clone_size: .
j_call: TRBJ2-3
cdr3_nt: TGCGCCAGCAGCTTGGCGTCGACTAGCGGGAGTCCAGATACGCAGTATTTT
cdr3_aa: CASSLASTSGSPDTQYF

v_call: TRBV4-3
d_call: TRBD2
clone_size: .
j_call: TRBJ2-3
cdr3_nt: TGCGCCAGCAGCCAAGGGCCAGCGGGAGGGTTGGATACGCAGTATTTT
cdr3_aa: CASSQGPAGGLDTQYF

v_call: TRBV28
d_call: .
clone_size: .
j_call: TRBJ2-2
cdr3_nt: TGTGCCAGCAGTTATTTGGATTTCGGGGAGCTGTTTTTT
cdr3_aa: CASSYLDFGELFF

v_call: TRBV6-5
d_call: TRBD1
clone_size: .
j_call: TRBJ2-7
cdr3_nt: TGTGCCAGCAGTAGGGGACAGTACTCCTACGAGCAGTACTTC
cdr3_aa: CASSRGQYSYEQYF

v_call: TRBV25-1
d_call: .
clone_size: .
j_call: TRBJ2-3
cdr3_nt: TGTGCCAGCAGTGAAGGTCTTCGTGGAGATACGCAGTATTTT
cdr3_aa: CASSEGLRGDTQYF

v_call: TRBV25-1
d_call: .
clone_size: .
j_call: TRBJ1-4
cdr3_nt: TGTGCCAGCAGTGACTTACAGGGAGATGAAAAACTGTTTTTT
cdr3_aa: CASSDLQGDEKLFF

v_call: TRBV11-2
d_call: .
clone_size: .
j_call: TRBJ1-2
cdr3_nt: TGTGCCAGCAGCTTAAGGGGGTGGTATGGCTACACCTTC
cdr3_aa: CASSLRGWYGYTF

v_call: TRBV10-3
d_call: TRBD2
clone_size: .
j_call: TRBJ2-3
cdr3_nt: TGTGCCATCAGTGAGTCGTCCGCTAGCGGGAGCACAGATACGCAGTATTTT
cdr3_aa: CAISESSASGSTDTQYF

v_call: TRBV9
d_call: .
clone_size: .
j_call: TRBJ1-3
cdr3_nt: TGTGCCAGCAGCGTCTTAATGGCGGGAAACACCATATATTTT
cdr3_aa: CASSVLMAGNTIYF

v_call: TRBV5-4
d_call: .
clone_size: .
j_call: TRBJ2-1
cdr3_nt: TGTGCCAGCAGCTCAGCGGTAGGGAGGACCTACAATGAGCAGTTCTTC
cdr3_aa: CASSSAVGRTYNEQFF

v_call: TRBV28
d_call: .
clone_size: .
j_call: TRBJ1-2
cdr3_nt: TGTGCCAGCAGTTTTGGACCCTATGGCTACACCTTC
cdr3_aa: CASSFGPYGYTF

v_call: TRBV7-6
d_call: .
clone_size: .
j_call: TRBJ2-1
cdr3_nt: TGTGCCAGCAGCTTACGGACTAACCCGGGGCGCGATGAGCAGTTCTTC
cdr3_aa: CASSLRTNPGRDEQFF

v_call: TRBV27
d_call: .
clone_size: .
j_call: TRBJ2-7
cdr3_nt: TGTGCCAGCAGTTACCGGGAGCAGGGAACCCCCTACGAGCAGTACTTC
cdr3_aa: CASSYREQGTPYEQYF

v_call: TRBV11-2
d_call: .
clone_size: .
j_call: TRBJ1-6
cdr3_nt: TGTGCCAGCAGCAGCCTCAGGGGAAATAATTCACCCCTCCACTTT
cdr3_aa: CASSSLRGNNSPLHF

v_call: TRBV18
d_call: .
clone_size: .
j_call: TRBJ1-5
cdr3_nt: TGTGCCAGCTCACCGGGGGGACATTTCAATCAGCCCCAGCATTTT
cdr3_aa: CASSPGGHFNQPQHF

v_call: TRBV6-6
d_call: .
clone_size: once
j_call: TRBJ2-3
cdr3_nt: TGTGCCAGCAGCTCGGTGGGCCCGCACCGGGTGACGCAGTATTTT
cdr3_aa: CASSSVGPHRVTQYF

v_call: TRBV5-1
d_call: TRBD2
clone_size: .
j_call: TRBJ2-7
cdr3_nt: TGCGCCAGCAGCTTGGCAGCGGGAGGAGGCGCCGAGCAGTACTTC
cdr3_aa: CASSLAAGGGAEQYF

v_call: TRBV28
d_call: .
clone_size: .
j_call: TRBJ2-7
cdr3_nt: TGTGCCAGCGGGGGCCAACCCTACGAGCAGTACTTC
cdr3_aa: CASGGQPYEQYF

v_call: TRBV5-6
d_call: TRBD1
clone_size: .
j_call: TRBJ1-2
cdr3_nt: TGTGCCAGCAGCTTCGGGACAGGGGGCCCTAATGGCTACACCTTC
cdr3_aa: CASSFGTGGPNGYTF

v_call: TRBV5-1
d_call: .
clone_size: .
j_call: TRBJ1-1
cdr3_nt: TGCGCCAGCAGCTTGCCAGGCATGAACACTGAAGCTTTCTTT
cdr3_aa: CASSLPGMNTEAFF

v_call: TRBV7-2
d_call: TRBD2
clone_size: .
j_call: TRBJ2-7
cdr3_nt: TGTGCCAGCAGCCCCCGGACTAGCGGGCTTACATCCTACGAGCAGTACTTC
cdr3_aa: CASSPRTSGLTSYEQYF

v_call: TRBV15
d_call: .
clone_size: .
j_call: TRBJ2-5
cdr3_nt: TGTGCCACCAGCAGAGGCGAAACCCAAGAGACCCAGTACTTC
cdr3_aa: CATSRGETQETQYF

v_call: TRBV28
d_call: TRBD2
clone_size: .
j_call: TRBJ2-3
cdr3_nt: TGTGCCAGCAGCCAAAAGTGGGGACTAGCGGTTCCTTATACGCAGTATTTT
cdr3_aa: CASSQKWGLAVPYTQYF

v_call: TRBV12-5
d_call: .
clone_size: .
j_call: TRBJ1-2
cdr3_nt: TGTGCTAGTGGTTTGGTACTTTTGGGGGGCCGGGACTATGGCTACACCTTC
cdr3_aa: CASGLVLLGGRDYGYTF

v_call: TRBV10-3
d_call: .
clone_size: .
j_call: TRBJ2-3
cdr3_nt: TGTGCCATCATGGCCTCGGGCACAGATACGCAGTATTTT
cdr3_aa: CAIMASGTDTQYF

v_call: TRBV6-5
d_call: .
clone_size: .
j_call: TRBJ1-3
cdr3_nt: TGTGCCAGCCGGACCTCGCTCAGGGGTGGAAACACCATATATTTT
cdr3_aa: CASRTSLRGGNTIYF

v_call: TRBV27
d_call: TRBD2
clone_size: .
j_call: TRBJ2-7
cdr3_nt: TGTGCCAGCAGCCAATTTGCCTTGGGGGAGGGCGATAAAGAGCAGTACTTC
cdr3_aa: CASSQFALGEGDKEQYF